The table lists the clone carrying this T cell receptor beta chain with a few counts. This sample is drawn from a study of response to subunit inactivated influenza vaccine. Germline-derived CDR1 and CDR2 are SGHRS and YFSETQ. The CDR3 consists of 11 residues. V lost 7 bases and J 11 bases, leaving 16 bases between the germline ends. TCRdb analysed the RT-PCR reads with MiXCR anew, one entry per CDR3 protein. This table has around 250,000 distinct CDR3 sequences, more than 10% appearing once. The specimen was non-naive T cells sorted from PBMCs, collected 14 to 15 days before vaccination. This TCR came from a man aged 45 to 65 who received an inactivated influenza vaccine. This chain connects TRBV5-1 to TRBJ2-7; D is possibly TRBD1 (6 bases). In DNA, the CDR3 is TGCGCCAGCCCCTTGGGGGCGTCGAAGTACTTC. This gives the protein CASPLGASKYF.